This T cell receptor (beta chain) was found in a study of beta chain features in type 1 diabetes. Study results and caveats: When Type 1 diabetes patients were examined, their TCRB CDR3s proved moderately but significantly shorter in all four CD4+ subsets. The similarity of naive, central memory and Treg TCRB repertoires appeared greater among patients than among healthy donors. PCR, the amplification step, might favor shorter templates, equally in patients and controls. Sequencing used cDNA, and cells with high TCR expression could therefore be over-represented. Resolution of whether HLA type affects TCRB rearrangement was not achieved here.

Expressed TCRB transcripts were sequenced after all isolated RNA was converted to cDNA. Profiling relied on immunoSEQ multiplex PCR, and the TCRdb table lists in-frame clones only, not all of them. The sample has 350,000 to 400,000 clones; around 13% are singletons. This clone was observed a handful of times. The antigen remains undetermined. This TCR was sampled from a woman between 18 and 29 years old with type 1 diabetes. Sequenced input: naive CD4+ T cells from blood.

Here the CDR3 DNA reads TGTGCCAGCAGCGAGGGGACAGTCTATGGCTACACCTTC. It translates to CASSEGTVYGYTF. V and J are TRBV6-5 and TRBJ1-2; 7 bases align to TRBD1. The CDR3 consists of 13 residues. V lost 6 bases, J lost 4 bases, and 5 bases stayed unmatched. Germline V gene lookup returns CDR1 MNHEY and CDR2 SVGAGI.